The present TCR beta chain was sequenced within a study of patients and donors after allogeneic stem cell transplantation. With 3 bases removed from V and 0 bases from J, the gap between germline ends came to 12 bases. Germline CDR1 reads MNHEY; CDR2 reads SMNVEV (reference sequence). This CDR3 is 17 amino acids long. One entry per CDR3 protein, called by TCRdb with MiXCR from the RT-PCR reads. The sample carries 90,000 to 120,000 distinct CDR3 sequences, around 36% recorded once. The sample consisted of blood, either unsorted or a sorted T cell fraction (not recorded which). The chain has TRBV27 and TRBJ1-6; D call uncertain. The receptor was isolated from a human donor who was either an allogeneic HSCT recipient or a stem cell or donor lymphocyte infusion donor (not recorded which). It is not recorded whose cells these are; they may come from a transplant donor. The CDR3 DNA reads as TGTGCCAGCAGTTTGCTAACCGTCAGCTCCTATAATTCACCCCTCCACTTT. This codes for CASSLLTVSSYNSPLHF.